This is a list of T cell receptor beta chains from one sample in a study of PD-L1 blockade in urothelial cancer. Sequencing used immunoSEQ multiplex PCR; TCRdb keeps in-frame clones, though not all of them. Among 17,000 or so clones, approximately 86% were seen once, and the ten largest hold 5.9%. The specimen was PBMCs, collected around atezolizumab (anti-PD-L1) treatment. These TCRs come from a man aged 50 or older with urothelial cancer. Each CDR3 is given with its conserved first and last residue. D genes are given only for firm matches. For some rows the clone size is stated as once, few or many, or as a class when expanded; others skip it.

d_call	cdr3_length	v_call	j_call	clone_size	cdr3_nt	cdr3_aa
NA	8	TRBV29-1	TRBJ2-1	NA	TGCAGCGTCGATGAGCAGTTCTTC	CSVDEQFF
NA	13	TRBV30	TRBJ2-6	NA	TGTGCCTCGCCAGGGAGGGGGGCCAACGTCCTGACTTTC	CASPGRGANVLTF
NA	18	TRBV28	TRBJ2-3	NA	TGTGCCAGCAGTTATTGGTCTAGCGTACCCCTTTCCACAGATACGCAGTATTTT	CASSYWSSVPLSTDTQYF
NA	14	TRBV7-2	TRBJ2-7	NA	TGTGCCAGCAGCCCCCGGTCACGGGACTACGAGCAGTACTTC	CASSPRSRDYEQYF
NA	12	TRBV6-6	TRBJ1-1	NA	TGTGCCAGCAGACGACAGAACACTGAAGCTTTCTTT	CASRRQNTEAFF
TRBD1	15	TRBV7-9	TRBJ1-5	NA	TGTGCCAGCAGCCTGACAGGGGCCCTCAATCAGCCCCAGCATTTT	CASSLTGALNQPQHF
NA	14	TRBV15	TRBJ2-4	NA	TGTGCCACCAGCAAGGGGGGGGGCAAAAACATTCAGTACTTC	CATSKGGGKNIQYF
NA	12	TRBV5-6	TRBJ2-5	NA	TGTGCCAGCAGCTTGGCCAAAAAGACCCAGTACTTC	CASSLAKKTQYF
TRBD1	15	TRBV27	TRBJ2-7	NA	TGTGCCAGCAGTTTATATTGGACAGGGTCCTACGAGCAGTACTTC	CASSLYWTGSYEQYF
TRBD1	11	TRBV28	TRBJ1-1	few	TGTGGGACAGGGTCGGGTACTGAAGCTTTCTTT	CGTGSGTEAFF
TRBD1	15	TRBV10-2	TRBJ2-7	NA	TGCGCCAGCATGAGGACCGGGACAGGGTCCTACGAGCAGTACTTC	CASMRTGTGSYEQYF
NA	16	TRBV7-2	TRBJ2-7	NA	TGTGCCAGCAGCTTAGAGGAGACGGTAAGCTCCTACGAGCAGTACTTC	CASSLEETVSSYEQYF
NA	16	TRBV9	TRBJ2-2	once	TGTGCCAGCACCGGCTTTCCGGGAGTGGGCACCGGGGAGCTGTTTTTT	CASTGFPGVGTGELFF
TRBD1	16	TRBV5-6	TRBJ2-5	NA	TGTGCCAGCAGCACCAGGACAGGTATCCGGGGAGAGACCCAGTACTTC	CASSTRTGIRGETQYF
TRBD1	17	TRBV5-1	TRBJ2-7	NA	TGCGCCAGCAGCTTCACTCCCGGGACAGGGCTGGCCTACGAGCAGTACTTC	CASSFTPGTGLAYEQYF
NA	13	TRBV25-1	TRBJ2-1	NA	TGTGCCAGCAGTGGCAATTTACAGGGCTGGCAGTTCTTC	CASSGNLQGWQFF
NA	13	TRBV6-1	TRBJ1-3	NA	TGTGCCAGCAGTGAAGGGCAAGGAAACACCATATATTTT	CASSEGQGNTIYF
TRBD1	13	TRBV11-2	TRBJ2-1	NA	TGTGCCAGCAGCGGACAGGGTTACAATGAGCAGTTCTTC	CASSGQGYNEQFF
TRBD1	16	TRBV4-1	TRBJ1-4	NA	TGCGCCAGCAGCCTTCAACAGGGGGCAGGGGGGGAAAAACTGTTTTTT	CASSLQQGAGGEKLFF
NA	18	TRBV7-8	TRBJ2-1	NA	TGTGCCAGCAGCTTAGCGAGGTGGGCAGGGCCCTTTAACAATGAGCAGTTCTTC	CASSLARWAGPFNNEQFF
NA	15	TRBV6-5	TRBJ2-7	once	TGTGCCAGCAGGGTTTGGGGCGGAAGCTCCTACGAGCAGTACTTC	CASRVWGGSSYEQYF
TRBD2	15	TRBV7-9	TRBJ2-5	medium-sized	TGTGCCAGCAGCACCGGGACTAGCGGGGGGGAGACCCAGTACTTC	CASSTGTSGGETQYF
TRBD1	16	TRBV4-2	TRBJ2-7	once	TGTGCCAGCAGCCGGACAGGGGGCGAGGGAACCTACGAGCAGTACTTC	CASSRTGGEGTYEQYF
NA	18	TRBV12-2	TRBJ2-7	NA	TGTGCAAGTCGCTTCCGGACAGGGGGCCTACTTATAACCTACGAGCAGTACTTC	CASRFRTGGLLITYEQYF
TRBD2	15	TRBV5-6	TRBJ2-5	NA	TGTGCCAGCAGGTCCTGGGGAGCGGGGAAGGAGACCCAGTACTTC	CASRSWGAGKETQYF
NA	18	TRBV4-2	TRBJ1-6	NA	TGTGCCAGCAGCCAATCGGGGCAGGACAGCTCCTATAATTCACCCCTCCACTTT	CASSQSGQDSSYNSPLHF
TRBD2	17	TRBV9	TRBJ2-1	NA	TGTGCCAGCAGCGTAGACCCACTAGCGGGGATTCTCAATGAGCAGTTCTTC	CASSVDPLAGILNEQFF
NA	15	TRBV29-1	TRBJ2-1	NA	TGCAGCGTTGAAATCGACCCTAGCTCCTACAATGAGCAGTTCTTC	CSVEIDPSSYNEQFF